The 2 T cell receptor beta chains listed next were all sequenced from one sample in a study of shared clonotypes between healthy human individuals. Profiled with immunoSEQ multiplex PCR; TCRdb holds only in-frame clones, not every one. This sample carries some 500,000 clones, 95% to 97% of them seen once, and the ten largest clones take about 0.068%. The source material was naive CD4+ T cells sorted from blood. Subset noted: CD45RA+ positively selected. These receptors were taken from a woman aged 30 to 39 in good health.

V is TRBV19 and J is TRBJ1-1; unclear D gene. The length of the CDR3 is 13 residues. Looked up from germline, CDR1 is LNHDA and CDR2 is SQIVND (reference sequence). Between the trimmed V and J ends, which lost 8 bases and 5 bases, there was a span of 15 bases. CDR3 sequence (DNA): TGTGCCAGTGGATACGGGTACGGGACTGAAGCTTTCTTT. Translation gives CASGYGYGTEAFF.

As DNA, the CDR3 is TGCGCCAGCAGCCGTCTCTCTGCACTAGCGGGTTCTGGGGCCAACGTCCTGACTTTC. Its translation is CASSRLSALAGSGANVLTF. The J gene is TRBJ2-6, the V gene TRBV4-1, with 9 bases lining up with TRBD2. The CDR3 totals 19 residues. Germline CDR1 is MGHRA and CDR2 is YSYEKL. V lost 4 bases and J lost 1; bases outside the gene matches: 11.